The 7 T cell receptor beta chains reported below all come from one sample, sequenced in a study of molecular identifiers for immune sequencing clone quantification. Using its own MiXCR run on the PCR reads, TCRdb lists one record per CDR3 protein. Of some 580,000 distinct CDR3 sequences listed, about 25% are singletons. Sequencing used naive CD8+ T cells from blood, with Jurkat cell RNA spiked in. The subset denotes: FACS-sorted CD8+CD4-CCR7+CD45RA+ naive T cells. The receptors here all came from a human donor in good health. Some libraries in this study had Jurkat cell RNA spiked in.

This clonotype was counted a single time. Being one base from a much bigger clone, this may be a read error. The chain's CDR3 is CSVVSRGWQFF. The CDR3 region has the DNA TGCAGCGTTGTTAGCCGGGGGTGGCAGTTCTTC. The chain carries TRBV29-1 and TRBJ2-1, with D maybe TRBD2 (6 bases). V lost 4 bases to trimming and J lost 12 bases, with 13 bases between them. Per germline, CDR1 SQVTM and CDR2 ANQGSEA. The CDR3 loop spans 11 amino acids.

For the CDR3, the DNA is TGTGCCAGTAGTATAGCCCGGACAGCTTTAGAGACCCAGTACTTC. Protein: CASSIARTALETQYF. The J gene is TRBJ2-5, the V gene TRBV19; the D gene is possibly TRBD1 (6 bases). The length of the CDR3 is 15 residues. V lost 1 base and J lost 4, with 13 bases in between. The germline V gene has CDR1 LNHDA and CDR2 SQIVND (reference sequence). The whole variable domain, filled in from reference TRBV19 and TRBJ2-5, reads DGGITQSPKYLFRKEGQNVTLSCEQNLNHDAMYWYRQDPGQGLRLIYYSQIVNDFQKGDIAEGYSVSREKKESFPLTVTSAQKNPTAFYLCASSIARTALETQYFGPGTRLLVL.

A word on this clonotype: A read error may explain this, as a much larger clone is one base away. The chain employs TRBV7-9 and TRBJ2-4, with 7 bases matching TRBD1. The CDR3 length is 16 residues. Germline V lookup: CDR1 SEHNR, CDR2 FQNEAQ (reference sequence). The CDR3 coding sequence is TGTGCCGGCAGGAGCACCGGGACAGCCACCAAAAACATTCAGTACTTC. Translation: CAGRSTGTATKNIQYF.

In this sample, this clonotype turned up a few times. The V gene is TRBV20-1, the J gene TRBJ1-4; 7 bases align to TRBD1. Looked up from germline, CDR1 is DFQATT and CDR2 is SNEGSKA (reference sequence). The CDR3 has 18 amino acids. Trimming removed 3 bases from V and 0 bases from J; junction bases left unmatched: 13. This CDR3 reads CSARSKGTAKATNEKLFF. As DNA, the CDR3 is TGCAGTGCTAGGAGTAAAGGGACAGCGAAAGCAACTAATGAAAAACTGTTTTTT.

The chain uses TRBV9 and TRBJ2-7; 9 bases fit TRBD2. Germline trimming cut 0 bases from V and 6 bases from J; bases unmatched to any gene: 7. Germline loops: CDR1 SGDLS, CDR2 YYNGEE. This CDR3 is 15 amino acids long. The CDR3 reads CASSVGGSGSSEQYF. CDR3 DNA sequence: TGTGCCAGCAGCGTAGGAGGTAGCGGGAGCTCCGAGCAGTACTTC.

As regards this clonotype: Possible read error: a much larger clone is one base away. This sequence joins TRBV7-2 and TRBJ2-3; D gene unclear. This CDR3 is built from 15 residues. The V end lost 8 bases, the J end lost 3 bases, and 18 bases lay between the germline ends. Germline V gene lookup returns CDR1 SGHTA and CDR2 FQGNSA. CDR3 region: CASRTWHAVTDTQYF. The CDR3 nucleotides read TGTGCCAGCCGCACCTGGCACGCTGTTACAGATACGCAGTATTTT.

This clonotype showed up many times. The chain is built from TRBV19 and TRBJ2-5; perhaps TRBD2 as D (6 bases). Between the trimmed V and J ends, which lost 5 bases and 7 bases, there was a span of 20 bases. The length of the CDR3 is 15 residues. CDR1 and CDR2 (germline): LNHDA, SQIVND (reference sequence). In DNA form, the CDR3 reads TGTGCCAGTAGTGCCGAGACGCGGGGCCTCGGGACCCAGTACTTC. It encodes CASSAETRGLGTQYF.